Below, 21 T cell receptor beta chains from the same sample are listed, as sequenced in a study of OX40 agonist ivuxolimab in advanced cancers. Only in-frame clones appear in the TCRdb table, and some are missing; sequencing was by immunoSEQ multiplex PCR. In the table there are some 87,000 clones, approximately 90% of which are singletons. Sequences were derived from CD4+ or CD8+ T cells sorted from blood, sampled in a trial of the OX40 agonist ivuxolimab. These receptors originate from an adult with an advanced solid tumor such as melanoma, head and neck, liver or kidney cancer.

The rearrangement joins TRBV7-9 to TRBJ1-2; 10 nucleotides agree with TRBD1. Germline trimming cut 4 bases from V and 8 bases from J; bases unmatched to any gene: 13. Looked up from germline, CDR1 is SEHNR and CDR2 is FQNEAQ (reference sequence). CDR3 length: 16 residues. CDR3 sequence reads: CASSSCGGTGVCGYTF. The CDR3 nucleotides read TGTGCCAGCAGCTCCTGTGGGGGGACAGGGGTTTGCGGCTACACCTTC.

The V call is TRBV5-1, the J call TRBJ1-1; D is undetermined. The length of the CDR3 is 15 residues. The V and J ends lost 2 bases and 0 bases respectively, with 11 bases between them. From germline, CDR1 is SGHRS and CDR2 YFSETQ. The CDR3 bases are TGCGCCAGCAGCTTTTCCCCCAGTATGAACACTGAAGCTTTCTTT. Protein sequence: CASSFSPSMNTEAFF.

The chain has TRBV27 and TRBJ2-5; TRBD1 is a possible D gene (7 bases). Trimming removed 0 bases from V and 3 bases from J, with 17 bases in between. Per the germline V gene, CDR1 is MNHEY and CDR2 is SMNVEV (reference sequence). This CDR3 contains 17 residues. In DNA, the CDR3 is TGTGCCAGCAGTTTATCGATAAGCGCGGGACAGAAAGAGACCCAGTACTTC. Residues: CASSLSISAGQKETQYF.

This chain connects TRBV2 to TRBJ2-7; 9 bases line up with TRBD1. In germline, CDR1 is SNHLY, CDR2 FYNNEI. This CDR3 spans 16 amino acids. Trimming removed 7 bases from V and 1 base from J; junction bases left unmatched: 11. CDR3 residues: CASKATRTGASYEQYF. In DNA form, the CDR3 reads TGTGCCAGCAAAGCAACTCGGACAGGGGCTTCCTACGAGCAGTACTTC.

This clone was counted a single time. This chain connects TRBV2 to TRBJ1-5; D is unresolved. The CDR3 length is 16 residues. Germline CDR1 is SNHLY and CDR2 is FYNNEI. V lost 6 bases and J lost 2, with 17 bases in between. In nucleotides, the CDR3 is TGTGCCAGCAGCGGGTCGGAGCGGAGGGGCAATCAGCCCCAGCATTTT. Amino acid sequence: CASSGSERRGNQPQHF.

This chain connects TRBV11-3 to TRBJ2-5; TRBD1 agrees at 10 bases. Germline V gene lookup returns CDR1 SGHNT and CDR2 YENEEA. The CDR3 consists of 15 residues. V was clipped by 5 bases and J by 4 bases; unmatched bases: 7. CDR3 bases: TGTGCCAGCAGCCATCGGACAGGGGGTTCAGAGACCCAGTACTTC. It codes for CASSHRTGGSETQYF.

The J gene is TRBJ1-3, the V gene TRBV18, with D maybe TRBD1 (5 bases). Germline loops: CDR1 KGHSH, CDR2 LQKENI. Trimming took off 1 base at V and 2 bases at J, with 9 bases between the two ends. The CDR3 length is 15 residues. CDR3 residues: CASSPQGLTGNTIYF. The CDR3 DNA is TGTGCCAGCTCACCACAGGGGTTAACTGGAAACACCATATATTTT.

The chain employs TRBV2 and TRBJ2-6; unclear D gene. V lost 6 bases, J lost 0 bases, and 15 bases lay in between. Germline CDR1 and CDR2: SNHLY and FYNNEI. The CDR3 length is 17 residues. The DNA of the CDR3 is TGTGCCAGCAGCGCTTCTGCCCGCGCCTCTGGGGCCAACGTCCTGACTTTC. It yields the protein CASSASARASGANVLTF.

J is TRBJ2-5 and V is TRBV2, with 8 nucleotides matching TRBD2. The germline V gene has CDR1 SNHLY and CDR2 FYNNEI. V trimming: 11 bases; J trimming: 7 bases; junction bases outside the gene matches: 9. The CDR3 totals 12 residues. The CDR3 loop is CAGRGAGGTQYF. CDR3 sequence (DNA): TGTGCCGGGCGGGGGGCCGGGGGGACCCAGTACTTC.

The genes are TRBV18 and TRBJ1-1; unclear D gene. The V gene lost 1 base and the J gene lost 1 base, with 7 bases spanning the gap. The CDR3 length is 14 residues. Germline lookup yields CDR1 KGHSH and CDR2 LQKENI. The CDR3 reads CASSPRAPNTEAFF. DNA for the CDR3: TGTGCCAGCTCACCACGTGCCCCGAACACTGAAGCTTTCTTT.

The chain couples TRBV14 to TRBJ1-1, with D possibly matching TRBD1 (5 bases). The CDR3 length is 14 residues. CDR1 and CDR2 (germline): SGHDN, FVKESK. Trimming cost V 4 bases and J 0 bases, with 9 bases left between them. The CDR3 spells CASSPRGVNTEAFF. CDR3 DNA sequence: TGTGCCAGCAGCCCCCGGGGGGTGAACACTGAAGCTTTCTTT.

This rearrangement joins TRBV15 to TRBJ2-7, with 11 bases aligning to TRBD2. Looked up from germline, CDR1 is LNHNV and CDR2 is YYDKDF (reference sequence). There are 13 residues in the CDR3. V gave up 1 base and J gave up 12 bases; unmatched junction bases: 5. The CDR3 DNA is TGTGCCACCAGCAGAGTGGGACTAGCGGAGATGTACTTC. Protein sequence: CATSRVGLAEMYF.

The rearrangement uses TRBV4-1 and TRBJ2-2, with TRBD2 as a possible D gene (5 bases). CDR1 MGHRA and CDR2 YSYEKL come from the germline V gene. Trimming took 1 base from V and 0 from J, leaving 15 bases between them. The CDR3 spans 18 residues. The CDR3 DNA follows: TGCGCCAGCAGCCAAGTTGCGGGTTTCACAGCGAACACCGGGGAGCTGTTTTTT. Residues: CASSQVAGFTANTGELFF.

The rearrangement uses TRBV5-1 and TRBJ1-2; D is ambiguous. This CDR3 is built from 15 residues. Looked up from germline, CDR1 is SGHRS and CDR2 is YFSETQ. Trimming took off 4 bases at V and 2 bases at J, with 15 bases between the two ends. The CDR3 coding sequence is TGCGCCAGCAGCCCGGCGGCCAGCGTCAACTATGGCTACACCTTC. Its protein product is CASSPAASVNYGYTF.

This chain joins TRBV27 and TRBJ2-2; D is possibly TRBD1 (6 bases). Germline V gives CDR1 MNHEY, CDR2 SMNVEV (reference sequence). CDR3 length: 14 amino acids. V lost 10 bases, J lost 1 base, and 13 bases lay in between. In DNA, the CDR3 is TGTGCCACCCGCCAGGGGAGGAACACCGGGGAGCTGTTTTTT. This codes for CATRQGRNTGELFF.

Comments on this clone: This same CDR3 is encoded by further DNA sequences in the sample. This sequence joins TRBV11-2 and TRBJ2-7, with D hard to call. The germline CDR1 and CDR2 sequences are SGHAT and FQNNGV. This CDR3 is 11 amino acids long. Trimming left V 4 bases short and J 1 base short, with 2 bases between. For the CDR3, the DNA is TGTGCCAGCAGCTCGTCCTACGAGCAGTACTTC. Translation: CASSSSYEQYF. The complete variable domain, with remaining parts taken from reference TRBV11-2 and TRBJ2-7, reads EAGVAQSPRYKIIEKRQSVAFWCNPISGHATLYWYQQILGQGPKLLIQFQNNGVVDDSQLPKDRFSAERLKGVDSTLKIQPAKLEDSAVYLCASSSSYEQYFGPGTRLTVT.

The genes are TRBV7-2 and TRBJ2-1; D might be TRBD1 or TRBD2, each matching 6 bases. CDR3 size: 15 residues. Germline V gene data show CDR1 as SGHTA and CDR2 as FQGNSA. The germline V and J ends were trimmed by 5 bases and 7 bases, with 18 bases remaining between them. This chain's CDR3 is CASSEGGGLRNEQFF. The CDR3 coding sequence is TGTGCCAGCAGCGAGGGGGGCGGCCTCAGGAATGAGCAGTTCTTC.

The genes are TRBV19 and TRBJ2-7; 11 positions match TRBD2. CDR1 is LNHDA, CDR2 SQIVND, per germline (reference sequence). The CDR3 has 14 amino acids. The V and J ends lost 4 bases and 2 bases, in that order; junction bases with no gene match: 1. The CDR3 nucleotides are TGTGCCAGTAGTACGACTAGCGGGACCTACGAGCAGTACTTC. Translation gives CASSTTSGTYEQYF.

The V and J genes are TRBV6-6 and TRBJ2-7, with D maybe TRBD1 (6 bases). Germline CDR1 reads MNHNY; CDR2 reads SVGAGI (reference sequence). The CDR3 runs to 13 residues. Trimming left V 4 bases short and J 6 bases short, with 13 bases between. The CDR3 region has the DNA TGTGCCAGCAGTTCTTTACAGGGCACCGAGCAGTACTTC. It is translated as CASSSLQGTEQYF.

The gene calls are TRBV15 and TRBJ2-5; D gene unclear. The CDR3 has 13 residues. V gave up 0 bases and J gave up 5 bases, with 7 bases separating them. The germline CDR1 and CDR2 sequences are LNHNV and YYDKDF (reference sequence). The CDR3 spells CATSREYGETQYF. CDR3 coding DNA: TGTGCCACCAGCAGAGAATACGGGGAGACCCAGTACTTC.

The genes are TRBV29-1 and TRBJ2-3; either TRBD1 or TRBD2 may supply D (6 bases each). With 6 bases removed from V and 0 bases from J, the gap between germline ends came to 16 bases. CDR1 is SQVTM and CDR2 is ANQGSEA in the germline V gene. This CDR3 has 15 amino acids. The CDR3 DNA sequence: TGCAGCGTCTTCAGGACAGCGGGCAGCACAGATACGCAGTATTTT. Its translation is CSVFRTAGSTDTQYF.